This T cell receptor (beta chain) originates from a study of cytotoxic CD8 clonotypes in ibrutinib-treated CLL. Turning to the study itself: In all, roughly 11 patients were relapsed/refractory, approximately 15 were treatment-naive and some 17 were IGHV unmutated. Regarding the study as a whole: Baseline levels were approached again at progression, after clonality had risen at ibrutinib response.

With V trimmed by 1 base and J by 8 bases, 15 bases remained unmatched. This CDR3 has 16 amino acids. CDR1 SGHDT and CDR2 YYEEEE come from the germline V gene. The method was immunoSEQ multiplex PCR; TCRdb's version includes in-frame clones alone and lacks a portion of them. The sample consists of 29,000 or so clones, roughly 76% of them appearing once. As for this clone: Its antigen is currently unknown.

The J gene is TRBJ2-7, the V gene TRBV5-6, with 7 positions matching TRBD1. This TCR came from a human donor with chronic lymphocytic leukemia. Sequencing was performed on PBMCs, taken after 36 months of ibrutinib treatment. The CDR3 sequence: CASSLSTGVVIPKQYF. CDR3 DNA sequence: TGTGCCAGCAGCTTGTCCACAGGGGTAGTTATCCCCAAGCAGTACTTC.